The T cell receptor (beta chain) described here comes from a study of blood T cell repertoires in COVID-19. Method: immunoSEQ multiplex PCR; TCRdb's copy keeps in-frame clones and lacks some. The sample consists of about 270,000 clones, roughly 90% of them appearing once. Deletions cut 4 bases from V and 4 bases from J, with 13 bases between. The CDR3 loop spans 13 amino acids. CDR1 GTSNPN and CDR2 SVGIG come from the germline V gene (reference sequence). What was sequenced was PBMCs or T cells enriched from blood (not recorded which). The genes are TRBV30 and TRBJ2-5; D remains ambiguous. The TCR was taken from a man aged 35-49 years who had been exposed to COVID-19. The CDR3 loop reads CAWKSSARETQYF. CDR3 DNA: TGTGCCTGGAAATCCAGCGCAAGAGAGACCCAGTACTTC.